These 24 T cell receptor beta chains originate from one sample sequenced in a study of cytomegalovirus exposure and HLA in healthy donors. Clones were read by immunoSEQ multiplex PCR, and TCRdb kept only the in-frame ones, dropping some. The table has some 230,000 clones, about 89% seen once; the top ten hold approximately 0.99%. Source material: PBMCs. Receptors were obtained from a woman between 18 and 30 years old in good health and CMV-seronegative.

The chain recombines TRBV25-1 with TRBJ1-1; 9 bases align to TRBD1. The CDR3 consists of 13 residues. J was trimmed by 9 bases and V by 3 bases; bases with no gene match: 5. CDR1 and CDR2 (germline): MGHDK, SYGVNS. This CDR3 reads CASSESGQGKAFF. CDR3 DNA: TGTGCCAGCAGTGAGTCCGGACAGGGGAAAGCTTTCTTT. Variable domain in full (rest from reference TRBV25-1 and TRBJ1-1): EADIYQTPRYLVIGTGKKITLECSQTMGHDKMYWYQQDPGMELHLIHYSYGVNSTEKGDLSSESTVSRIRTEHFPLTLESARPSHTSQYLCASSESGQGKAFFGQGTRLTVV.

The chain joins TRBV19 to TRBJ2-1; a possible D gene is TRBD1 (5 bases). This CDR3 has 13 amino acids. Per germline, CDR1 LNHDA and CDR2 SQIVND (reference sequence). Trimming took off 6 bases at V and 12 bases at J, with 18 bases between the two ends. CDR3 sequence reads: CASSQHRGLGQFF. CDR3 DNA: TGTGCCAGTAGCCAACATAGGGGTCTTGGGCAGTTCTTC.

This rearrangement joins TRBV6-5 to TRBJ2-5, with 8 bases lining up with TRBD2. Germline V lookup: CDR1 MNHEY, CDR2 SVGAGI. Trimming took 6 bases from V and 5 from J; bases not matched to a gene: 11. This CDR3 has 15 amino acids. The CDR3 DNA reads TGTGCCAGCAGCCCCGCAACGGGGGGGTGGGAGACCCAGTACTTC. Translated, it gives CASSPATGGWETQYF.

This clone was counted a few times. This chain connects TRBV11-3 to TRBJ2-7; a weak D match, TRBD2 (5 bases). The V end was cut by 3 bases, the J end by 6 bases, with 9 bases between. Germline-derived CDR1 and CDR2 are SGHNT and YENEEA. The CDR3 loop spans 12 amino acids. The CDR3 loop is CASSLRGSEQYF. Written as DNA, the CDR3 is TGTGCCAGCAGCTTGAGAGGGAGCGAGCAGTACTTC.

The rearrangement joins TRBV7-8 to TRBJ1-1; D gene unclear. Trimming cost V 3 bases and J 1 base, with 12 bases left between them. Germline V gene sequence: CDR1 SGHVS, CDR2 FQNEAQ. The CDR3 runs 15 residues. This CDR3 reads CASSFMWGANTEAFF. Written as DNA, the CDR3 is TGTGCCAGCAGCTTTATGTGGGGAGCGAACACTGAAGCTTTCTTT.

This chain connects TRBV27 to TRBJ1-2, with D maybe TRBD1 (6 bases). Trimming removed 3 bases from V and 5 bases from J, with 13 bases in between. This CDR3 is built from 14 residues. CDR1 MNHEY and CDR2 SMNVEV come from the germline V gene (reference sequence). The CDR3 region is CASSFTSGAYGYTF. The CDR3 DNA follows: TGTGCCAGCAGTTTTACTTCAGGGGCTTATGGCTACACCTTC.

The CDR3 sequence: CASGQGSHYEQYF. CDR3 DNA sequence: TGTGCCAGCGGACAGGGATCCCACTACGAGCAGTACTTC. The chain uses TRBV6-1 and TRBJ2-7; TRBD1 agrees at 8 bases. The V gene end was trimmed by 8 bases and the J gene end by 3 bases; junction bases not matched to a gene: 6. Germline CDR1 and CDR2: MNHNS and SASEGT. This CDR3 spans 13 amino acids.

This sequence joins TRBV6-1 and TRBJ1-5; 9 positions agree with TRBD1. This CDR3 comprises 16 residues. Germline V gene data show CDR1 as MNHNS and CDR2 as SASEGT. V was clipped by 2 bases and J by 3 bases; unmatched bases: 5. The CDR3 DNA follows: TGTGCCAGCAGTGAACTACAGGGGGCTATCAATCAGCCCCAGCATTTT. This encodes CASSELQGAINQPQHF.

The rearrangement links TRBV7-8 to TRBJ2-7, with 9 bases that match TRBD1. There are 15 residues in the CDR3. J lost 7 bases, V lost 1 base, and 8 bases had no gene match. Per the germline V gene, CDR1 is SGHVS and CDR2 is FQNEAQ. This CDR3 is CASSLGTGAPGEQYF. DNA of the CDR3: TGTGCCAGCAGCTTAGGGACAGGGGCGCCGGGAGAGCAGTACTTC.

V gene TRBV5-1 combines with J gene TRBJ2-2, with a weak D call TRBD1 (6 bases). The germline V gene encodes CDR1 SGHRS and CDR2 YFSETQ. The CDR3 loop spans 16 amino acids. The V end lost 3 bases, the J end lost 0 bases, and 12 bases lay between the germline ends. CDR3 loop: CASSSHRAPNTGELFF. CDR3 bases: TGCGCCAGCAGCTCTCACAGGGCCCCGAACACCGGGGAGCTGTTTTTT.

The gene calls are TRBV19 and TRBJ2-7; 12 bases fit TRBD2. CDR1 is LNHDA, CDR2 SQIVND, per germline (reference sequence). The CDR3 is 15 residues long. Trimming at V came to 3 bases and at J to 5 bases, leaving 5 bases not matched to a gene. The CDR3 loop is CASSIRLAGDDEQYF. Here the CDR3 DNA reads TGTGCCAGTAGTATCCGACTAGCGGGAGACGACGAGCAGTACTTC. The full variable domain, its missing parts supplied by reference TRBV19 and TRBJ2-7, is DGGITQSPKYLFRKEGQNVTLSCEQNLNHDAMYWYRQDPGQGLRLIYYSQIVNDFQKGDIAEGYSVSREKKESFPLTVTSAQKNPTAFYLCASSIRLAGDDEQYFGPGTRLTVT.

The chain carries TRBV7-9 and TRBJ2-5, with 8 bases lining up with TRBD2. This CDR3 spans 14 amino acids. V lost 6 bases and J lost 4; bases outside the gene matches: 7. Germline lookup yields CDR1 SEHNR and CDR2 FQNEAQ (reference sequence). DNA of the CDR3: TGTGCCAGCAGGGGAGTTCTAGCGGGAGAGACCCAGTACTTC. This encodes CASRGVLAGETQYF.

This chain joins TRBV6-1 and TRBJ1-5; 7 bases align to TRBD1. Trimming at V came to 5 bases and at J to 6 bases, leaving 10 bases not matched to a gene. The CDR3 contains 15 residues. Germline values: CDR1 MNHNS, CDR2 SASEGT. CDR3 loop: CASSPKTGTGQPQHF. The CDR3 DNA follows: TGTGCCAGCAGTCCAAAGACAGGGACGGGTCAGCCCCAGCATTTT.

This clone has just a few counts. Here the CDR3 DNA reads TGTGCCAGCAGTCCCATAGGGGGAGAGCAGTACTTC. Encoded protein: CASSPIGGEQYF. This sequence joins TRBV27 and TRBJ2-7; TRBD1 is a possible D gene (6 bases). The CDR3 has 12 residues. Trimming cost V 5 bases and J 7 bases, with 12 bases left between them. CDR1 is MNHEY and CDR2 is SMNVEV in the germline V gene (reference sequence).

The CDR3, as DNA: TGTGCCAGCAGTGATCAGCTAGCGGTCCCTTTGGAGCAGTACTTC. As protein: CASSDQLAVPLEQYF. The chain employs TRBV13 and TRBJ2-7, with 7 bases matching TRBD2. With 6 bases clipped from V and 7 bases from J, the junction kept 15 bases outside the gene matches. The CDR3 loop spans 15 amino acids. Looked up from germline, CDR1 is PRHDT and CDR2 is FYEKMQ (reference sequence).

This chain links TRBV7-9 with TRBJ1-3; TRBD1 matches 7 bases. Unmatched junction bases numbered 15, after V lost 4 bases and J lost 0 bases. The CDR3 length is 19 residues. The germline gives CDR1 SEHNR, CDR2 FQNEAQ (reference sequence). In nucleotides, the CDR3 is TGTGCCAGCAGCTACATGGACAGAGGGGGCGCTCCCTCTGGAAACACCATATATTTT. Its translation: CASSYMDRGGAPSGNTIYF.

This chain's CDR3 is CASSQTPSRTDTQYF. CDR3 nucleotides: TGTGCCAGCAGCCAAACCCCGAGTCGCACAGATACGCAGTATTTT. The rearrangement joins TRBV14 to TRBJ2-3, with D unclear. Germline lookup yields CDR1 SGHDN and CDR2 FVKESK. The CDR3 covers 15 residues. Trimming took off 2 bases at V and 1 base at J, with 10 bases between the two ends. The full variable domain, in which reference TRBV14 and TRBJ2-3 provide the parts outside the CDR3, is EAGVTQFPSHSVIEKGQTVTLRCDPISGHDNLYWYRRVMGKEIKFLLHFVKESKQDESGMPNNRFLAERTGGTYSTLKVQPAELEDSGVYFCASSQTPSRTDTQYFGPGTRLTVL.

J is TRBJ2-7 and V is TRBV15, with 7 bases fitting TRBD1. CDR3 length: 14 amino acids. The junction had 6 bases not matched to a gene; V was cut back by 5 bases and J by 2 bases. The germline gives CDR1 LNHNV, CDR2 YYDKDF (reference sequence). This CDR3 reads CATSLRDSAYEQYF. DNA for the CDR3: TGTGCCACCAGCCTCCGGGACAGTGCCTACGAGCAGTACTTC.

This clone was counted a few times. The chain is built from TRBV2 and TRBJ1-3; 7 nucleotides match TRBD1. The CDR3 covers 14 residues. Germline V gene lookup returns CDR1 SNHLY and CDR2 FYNNEI. With 5 bases clipped from V and 5 bases from J, the junction kept 6 bases outside the gene matches. CDR3 loop: CASSNRGQRNTIYF. The CDR3 nucleotides read TGTGCCAGCAGTAACAGGGGCCAGCGAAACACCATATATTTT.

This clone was counted only a few times. The gene calls are TRBV5-1 and TRBJ1-5; 7 positions agree with TRBD1. The CDR3 covers 14 residues. The germline CDR1 and CDR2 sequences are SGHRS and YFSETQ. Germline trimming cut 4 bases from V and 5 bases from J; bases unmatched to any gene: 6. DNA for the CDR3: TGCGCCAGCAGCCCAGACAGGGTAGATCAGCCCCAGCATTTT. This encodes CASSPDRVDQPQHF.

This clone occurred once. This chain connects TRBV6-1 to TRBJ2-1, with a possible D match to TRBD2 (5 bases). V was clipped by 0 bases and J by 5 bases, with 14 bases between them. Looked up from germline, CDR1 is MNHNS and CDR2 is SASEGT. The CDR3 covers 16 residues. CDR3 amino acids: CASSEAPEAGHNEQFF. The CDR3, as DNA: TGTGCCAGCAGTGAAGCCCCCGAGGCGGGCCACAATGAGCAGTTCTTC.

This chain joins TRBV7-9 and TRBJ2-7; 7 bases are shared with TRBD2. Trimming cost V 4 bases and J 2 bases; bases outside gene matches: 14. CDR1 and CDR2 from the germline V gene are SEHNR and FQNEAQ (reference sequence). The CDR3 spans 17 residues. CDR3 amino acids: CASSWNAGLADPYEQYF. DNA of the CDR3: TGTGCCAGCAGCTGGAACGCCGGGCTAGCGGACCCCTACGAGCAGTACTTC.

The genes are TRBV10-3 and TRBJ2-1; TRBD2 matches at 9 bases. CDR1 is ENHRY, CDR2 SYGVKD, per germline. V lost 6 bases and J lost 13; bases outside the gene matches: 16. The CDR3 consists of 15 residues. The CDR3 DNA is TGTGCCATCAGCACTAATCATAAGACTAGCGGTTATCAGTTCTTC. Amino acid sequence: CAISTNHKTSGYQFF.

This chain links TRBV28 with TRBJ1-6; no definite D call. The germline CDR1 and CDR2 sequences are MDHEN and SYDVKM. The CDR3 length is 15 residues. Deletions cut 3 bases from V and 8 bases from J, with 14 bases between. The DNA for the CDR3 is TGTGCCAGCAGTTTCCTGGCGTCGGGTCATTCACCCCTCCACTTT. Protein: CASSFLASGHSPLHF. Combining the CDR3 with reference TRBV28 and TRBJ1-6 gives the whole variable domain DVKVTQSSRYLVKRTGEKVFLECVQDMDHENMFWYRQDPGLGLRLIYFSYDVKMKEKGDIPEGYSVSREKKERFSLILESASTNQTSMYLCASSFLASGHSPLHFGNGTRLTVT.